This TCR beta chain was sequenced during a study of blood T cell repertoires in COVID-19 (dated by TCRdb to about 2020). For the wider study: Samples from collaborators originated in the United States, Italy and Spain and spanned both the acute and convalescent phases of COVID-19. The prospective study material was composed of cDNA or gDNA derived from T cells, B-cell-depleted T cells, or PBMCs. Samples were obtained from the ongoing ImmuneRACE study (first 160 participants) and from some 1,300 subjects provided by 6 global collaborators. A de-identified subject ID, COVID-19 status, age in years and sex were almost always included in the sample metadata. A freely available public database, intended as a resource for researchers studying the immune response to SARS-CoV-2, is where the repertoires were released. Where available, HLA class I and class II types were obtained from metadata supplied by the sample provider rather than from assay-based typing. Deeply sampled blood TCRbeta repertoires from subjects exposed to, actively infected with, or recovered from COVID-19 were included in the dataset. Summary of the overall study and its limitations: How much clinical and demographic metadata was included differed by source and by participant, and the metadata was provided uncurated.

Note on this clone: Its cognate antigen has yet to be identified. Base qualities are missing; no much larger clone stands one base away.

Whole blood was collected in K2EDTA tubes by collaborating institutions according to the institutions' own protocols. For TCRbeta analysis, collaborators shipped samples as frozen whole blood, isolated PBMCs, or DNA extracted from either of those sample types. TCRbeta CDR3 regions were amplified from genomic DNA using the immunoSEQ Assay, a bias-controlled multiplex PCR. The original pipeline was this. The number of nucleated cells in each sample was estimated from the amplification of reference gene primers within the assay. To quantify the absolute abundance of each unique TCRbeta CDR3 rearrangement, sequence reads were collapsed and filtered. For each sample, productive Simpson clonality was calculated by taking the square root of Simpson's diversity index across productive rearrangements. This immuneACCESS table, as held by TCRdb, lists in-frame sequences with V and J called but not all clones. Of the missing ones, under half trace to an unresolved V gene in checked studies; the others have no known cause. Clonal size and the V and J genes are those of that table, whereas D and trimming came from the DNA. Counted in this sample were approximately 90,000 clones; 65% to 80% of them appeared once. The top ten constitute around 10% of the sample.

Trimming costs V 4 bases and J 7 bases, and their ends lie 17 bases apart. The CDR3 runs 15 residues from the cysteine to the phenylalanine. The CDR3 DNA has 45 bases and is translated from base 1. CDR1 MGHRA and CDR2 YSYEKL were looked up in the germline V gene. Here the chain combines TRBV4-1 and TRBJ1-5, with the identity of the D gene unclear. The sequence derives from a man aged 65-85 years with acute or convalescent COVID-19. Sequenced material: peripheral blood. The nucleotides are TGCGCCAGCAGCCTCGGGAGGCGTCCGTGGCAGCCCCAGCATTTT. Protein translation: CASSLGRRPWQPQHF.